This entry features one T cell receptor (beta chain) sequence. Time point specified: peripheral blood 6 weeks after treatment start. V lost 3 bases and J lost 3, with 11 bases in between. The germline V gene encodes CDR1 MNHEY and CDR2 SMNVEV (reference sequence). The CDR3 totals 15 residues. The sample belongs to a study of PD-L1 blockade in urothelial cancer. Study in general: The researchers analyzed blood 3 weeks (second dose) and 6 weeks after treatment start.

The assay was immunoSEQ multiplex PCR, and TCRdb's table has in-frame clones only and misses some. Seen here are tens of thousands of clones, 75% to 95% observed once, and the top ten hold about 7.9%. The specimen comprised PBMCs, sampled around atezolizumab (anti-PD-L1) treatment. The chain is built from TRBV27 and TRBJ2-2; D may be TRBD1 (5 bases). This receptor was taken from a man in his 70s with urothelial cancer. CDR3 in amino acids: CASSFKRQHTGELFF. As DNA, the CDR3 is TGTGCCAGCAGTTTCAAGAGACAGCACACCGGGGAGCTGTTTTTT.